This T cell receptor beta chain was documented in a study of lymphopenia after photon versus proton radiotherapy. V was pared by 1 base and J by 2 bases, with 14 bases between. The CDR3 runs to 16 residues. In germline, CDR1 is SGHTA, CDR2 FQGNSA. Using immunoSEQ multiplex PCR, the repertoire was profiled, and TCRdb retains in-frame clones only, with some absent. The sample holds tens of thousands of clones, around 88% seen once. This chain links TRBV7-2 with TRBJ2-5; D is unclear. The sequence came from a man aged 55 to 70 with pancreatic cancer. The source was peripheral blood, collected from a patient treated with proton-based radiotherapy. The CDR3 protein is CASSLDGLGLQETQYF. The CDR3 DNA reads TGTGCCAGCAGCTTAGACGGCCTAGGGTTACAAGAGACCCAGTACTTC.